What follows describes a single TCR beta chain. This sample was taken from a study of blood T cell repertoires in COVID-19. Germline V gene sequence: CDR1 MRHNA, CDR2 SNTAGT. V was pared by 4 bases and J by 2 bases, with 3 bases of the junction left unmatched. This CDR3 comprises 15 residues. In the original workflow: Using reference gene primer amplification, nucleated cell counts were estimated. Data came from immunoSEQ multiplex PCR; TCRdb stores just in-frame clones and leaves some out. That table supplies the V and J calls and clone size; D and trimming were determined from the DNA. The sample lists around 140,000 clones, around 86% occurring once.

This sequence originates from an older woman with COVID-19, enrolled during active disease. The sample taken for sequencing was peripheral blood. The chain has TRBV6-4 and TRBJ2-2, with 8 bases aligning to TRBD1. The CDR3 sequence: CASSAQGANTGELFF. CDR3 DNA sequence: TGTGCCAGCAGTGCGCAGGGGGCCAACACCGGGGAGCTGTTTTTT.